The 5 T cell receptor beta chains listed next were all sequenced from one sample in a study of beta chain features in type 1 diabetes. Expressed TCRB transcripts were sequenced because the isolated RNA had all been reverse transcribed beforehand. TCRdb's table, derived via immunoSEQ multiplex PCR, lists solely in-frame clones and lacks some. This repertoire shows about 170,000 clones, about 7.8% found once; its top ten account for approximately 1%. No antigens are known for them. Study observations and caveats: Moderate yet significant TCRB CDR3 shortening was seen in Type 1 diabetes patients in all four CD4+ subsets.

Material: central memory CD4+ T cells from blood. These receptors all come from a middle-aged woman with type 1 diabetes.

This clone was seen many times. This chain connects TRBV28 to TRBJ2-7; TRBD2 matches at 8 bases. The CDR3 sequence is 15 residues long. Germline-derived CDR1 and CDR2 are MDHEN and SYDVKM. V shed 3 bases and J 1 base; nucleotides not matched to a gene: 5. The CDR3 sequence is CASSFGGGSSYEQYF. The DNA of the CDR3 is TGTGCCAGCAGTTTTGGCGGGGGGTCGTCCTACGAGCAGTACTTC.

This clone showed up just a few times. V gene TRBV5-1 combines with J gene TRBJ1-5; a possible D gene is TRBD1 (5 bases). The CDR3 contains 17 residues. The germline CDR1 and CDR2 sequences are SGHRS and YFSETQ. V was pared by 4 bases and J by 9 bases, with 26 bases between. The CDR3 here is CASSPRRDGLIRLPQHF. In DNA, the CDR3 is TGCGCCAGCAGCCCGAGGCGGGACGGCCTAATCAGGCTGCCCCAGCATTTT.

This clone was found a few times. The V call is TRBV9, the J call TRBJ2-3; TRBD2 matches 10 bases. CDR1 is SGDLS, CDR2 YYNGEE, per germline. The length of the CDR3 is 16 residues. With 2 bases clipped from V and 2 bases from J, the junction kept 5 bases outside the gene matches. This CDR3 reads CASSVALAGVTDTQYF. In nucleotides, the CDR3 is TGTGCCAGCAGCGTCGCCCTAGCGGGAGTCACAGATACGCAGTATTTT. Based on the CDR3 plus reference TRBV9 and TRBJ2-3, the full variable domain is DSGVTQTPKHLITATGQRVTLRCSPRSGDLSVYWYQQSLDQGLQFLIQYYNGEERAKGNILERFSAQQFPDLHSELNLSSLELGDSALYFCASSVALAGVTDTQYFGPGTRLTVL.

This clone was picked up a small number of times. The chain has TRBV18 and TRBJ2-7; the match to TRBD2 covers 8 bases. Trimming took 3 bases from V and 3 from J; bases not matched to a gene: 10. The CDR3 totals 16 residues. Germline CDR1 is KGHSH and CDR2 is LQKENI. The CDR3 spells CASSPLESSGNYEQYF. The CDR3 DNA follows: TGTGCCAGCTCACCCCTCGAAAGTAGCGGGAACTACGAGCAGTACTTC.

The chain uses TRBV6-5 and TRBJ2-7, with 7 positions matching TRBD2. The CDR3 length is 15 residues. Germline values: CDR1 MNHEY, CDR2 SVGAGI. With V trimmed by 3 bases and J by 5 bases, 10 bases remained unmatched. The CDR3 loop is CASSYEREMVHEQYF. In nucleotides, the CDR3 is TGTGCCAGCAGTTATGAGCGGGAAATGGTCCACGAGCAGTACTTC.